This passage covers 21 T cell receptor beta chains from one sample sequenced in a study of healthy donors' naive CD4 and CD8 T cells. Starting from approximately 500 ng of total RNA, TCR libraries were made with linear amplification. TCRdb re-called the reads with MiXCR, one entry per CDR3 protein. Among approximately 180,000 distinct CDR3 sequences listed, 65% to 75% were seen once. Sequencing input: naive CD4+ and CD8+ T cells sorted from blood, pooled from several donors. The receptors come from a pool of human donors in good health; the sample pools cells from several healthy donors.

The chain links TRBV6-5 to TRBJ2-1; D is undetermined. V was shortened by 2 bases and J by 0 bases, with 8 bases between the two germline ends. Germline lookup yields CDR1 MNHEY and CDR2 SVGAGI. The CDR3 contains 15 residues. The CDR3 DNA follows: TGTGCCAGCAGTTACGGTGATAACTCCTACAATGAGCAGTTCTTC. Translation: CASSYGDNSYNEQFF.

The CDR3 region has the DNA TGTGCCACCAGTGACAGGCTTGGCTACACCTTC. Translated: CATSDRLGYTF. V and J are TRBV24-1 and TRBJ1-2, with D unclear. The CDR3 is 11 amino acids. V was pared by 4 bases and J by 7 bases, with 6 bases between. Germline values: CDR1 KGHDR, CDR2 SFDVKD.

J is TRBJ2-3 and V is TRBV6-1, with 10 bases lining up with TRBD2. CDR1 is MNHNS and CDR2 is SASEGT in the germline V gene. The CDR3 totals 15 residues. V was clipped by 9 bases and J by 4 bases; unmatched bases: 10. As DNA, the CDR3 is TGTGCCAGTGGCGGGCTAGCGGGAGTATCAGATACGCAGTATTTT. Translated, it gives CASGGLAGVSDTQYF.

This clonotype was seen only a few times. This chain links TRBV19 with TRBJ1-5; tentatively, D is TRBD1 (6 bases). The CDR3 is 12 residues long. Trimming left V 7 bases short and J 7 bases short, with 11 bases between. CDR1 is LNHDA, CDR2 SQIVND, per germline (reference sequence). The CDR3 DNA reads TGTGCCAGTATAGGGGGGGCGCAGCCCCAGCATTTT. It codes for CASIGGAQPQHF. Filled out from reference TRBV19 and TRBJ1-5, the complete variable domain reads DGGITQSPKYLFRKEGQNVTLSCEQNLNHDAMYWYRQDPGQGLRLIYYSQIVNDFQKGDIAEGYSVSREKKESFPLTVTSAQKNPTAFYLCASIGGAQPQHFGDGTRLSIL.

The CDR3 nucleotides read TGTGCCACGGGAGGGGCCTTCACAGATACGCAGTATTTT. Translation gives CATGGAFTDTQYF. The J gene is TRBJ2-3, the V gene TRBV6-5; 8 bases map to TRBD2. Germline values: CDR1 MNHEY, CDR2 SVGAGI. This CDR3 comprises 13 residues. V lost 10 bases to trimming and J lost 2 bases; unmatched junction nucleotides: 5.

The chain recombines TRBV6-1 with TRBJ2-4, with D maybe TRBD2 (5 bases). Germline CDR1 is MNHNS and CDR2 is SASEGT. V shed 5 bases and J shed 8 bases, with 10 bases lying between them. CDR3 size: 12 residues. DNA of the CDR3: TGTGCCAGCAGTTGGCAGAGGGACATTCAGTACTTC. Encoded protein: CASSWQRDIQYF.

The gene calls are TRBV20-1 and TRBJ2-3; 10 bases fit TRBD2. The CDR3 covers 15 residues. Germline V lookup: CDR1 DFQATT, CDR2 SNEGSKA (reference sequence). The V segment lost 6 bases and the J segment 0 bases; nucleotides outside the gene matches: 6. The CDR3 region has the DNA TGCAGTGCCCGGACTAGCGGACTGAGCACAGATACGCAGTATTTT. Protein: CSARTSGLSTDTQYF.

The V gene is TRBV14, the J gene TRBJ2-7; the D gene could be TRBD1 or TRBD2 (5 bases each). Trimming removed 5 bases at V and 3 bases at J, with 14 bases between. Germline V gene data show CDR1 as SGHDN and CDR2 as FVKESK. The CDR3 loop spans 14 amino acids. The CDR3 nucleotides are TGTGCCAGCAGCACGGGGCAGACCAACTACGAGCAGTACTTC. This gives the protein CASSTGQTNYEQYF.

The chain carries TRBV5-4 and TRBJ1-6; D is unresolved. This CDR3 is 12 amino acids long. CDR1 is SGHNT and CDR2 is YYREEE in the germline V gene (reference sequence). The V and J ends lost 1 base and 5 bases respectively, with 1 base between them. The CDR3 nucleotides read TGTGCCAGCAGCTTGAATAATTCACCCCTCCACTTT. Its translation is CASSLNNSPLHF.

This CDR3 reads CASSGSTWADTQYF. CDR3 bases: TGTGCCAGTAGTGGATCTACGTGGGCAGATACGCAGTATTTT. J is TRBJ2-3 and V is TRBV19; no clear D gene. V lost 5 bases and J 4 bases, leaving 13 bases between the germline ends. Germline CDR1 LNHDA, CDR2 SQIVND (reference sequence). The CDR3 loop spans 14 amino acids. Complete variable domain (other parts from reference TRBV19 and TRBJ2-3): DGGITQSPKYLFRKEGQNVTLSCEQNLNHDAMYWYRQDPGQGLRLIYYSQIVNDFQKGDIAEGYSVSREKKESFPLTVTSAQKNPTAFYLCASSGSTWADTQYFGPGTRLTVL.

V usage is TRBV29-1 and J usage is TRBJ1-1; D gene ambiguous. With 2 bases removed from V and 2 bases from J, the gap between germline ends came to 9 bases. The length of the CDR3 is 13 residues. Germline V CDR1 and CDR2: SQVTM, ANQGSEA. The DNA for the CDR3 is TGCAGCGTTGAATCGCAAATTAACACTGAAGCTTTCTTT. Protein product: CSVESQINTEAFF.

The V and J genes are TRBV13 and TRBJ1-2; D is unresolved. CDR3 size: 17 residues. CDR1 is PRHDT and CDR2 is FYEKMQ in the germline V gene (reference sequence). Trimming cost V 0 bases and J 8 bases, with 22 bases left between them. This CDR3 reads CASSLGGAGDYPWGYTF. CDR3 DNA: TGTGCCAGCAGCTTAGGTGGCGCAGGAGACTACCCCTGGGGCTACACCTTC.

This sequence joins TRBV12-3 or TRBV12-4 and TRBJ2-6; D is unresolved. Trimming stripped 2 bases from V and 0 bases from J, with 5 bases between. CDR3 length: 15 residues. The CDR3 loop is CASSLLTSGANVLTF. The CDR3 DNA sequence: TGTGCCAGCAGTTTATTGACCTCTGGGGCCAACGTCCTGACTTTC.

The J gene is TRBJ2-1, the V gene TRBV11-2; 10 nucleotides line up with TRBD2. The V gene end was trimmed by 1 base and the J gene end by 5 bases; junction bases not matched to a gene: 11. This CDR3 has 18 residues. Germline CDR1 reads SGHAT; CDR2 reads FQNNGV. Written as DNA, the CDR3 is TGTGCCAGCAGCTTAGCCGCCCCCGCACTAGCGGGGAACAATGAGCAGTTCTTC. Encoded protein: CASSLAAPALAGNNEQFF.

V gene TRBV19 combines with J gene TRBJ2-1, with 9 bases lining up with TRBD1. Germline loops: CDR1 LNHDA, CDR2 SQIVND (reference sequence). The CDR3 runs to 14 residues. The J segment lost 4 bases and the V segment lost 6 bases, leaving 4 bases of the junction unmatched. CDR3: CASSPGQGYNEQFF. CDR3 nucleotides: TGTGCCAGTAGCCCCGGACAGGGGTACAATGAGCAGTTCTTC.

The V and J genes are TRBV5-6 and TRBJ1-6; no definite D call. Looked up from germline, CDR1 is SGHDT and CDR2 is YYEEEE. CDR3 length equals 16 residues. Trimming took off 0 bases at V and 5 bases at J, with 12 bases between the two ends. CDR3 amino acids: CASSLVSGRDNSPLHF. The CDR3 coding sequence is TGTGCCAGCAGCTTGGTCAGCGGTCGGGATAATTCACCCCTCCACTTT.

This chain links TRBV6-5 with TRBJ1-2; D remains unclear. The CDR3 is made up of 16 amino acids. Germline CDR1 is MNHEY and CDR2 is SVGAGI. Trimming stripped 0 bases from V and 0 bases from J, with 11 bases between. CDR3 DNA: TGTGCCAGCAGTTACTCTTCGGCCGCGGCTAACTATGGCTACACCTTC. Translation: CASSYSSAAANYGYTF.

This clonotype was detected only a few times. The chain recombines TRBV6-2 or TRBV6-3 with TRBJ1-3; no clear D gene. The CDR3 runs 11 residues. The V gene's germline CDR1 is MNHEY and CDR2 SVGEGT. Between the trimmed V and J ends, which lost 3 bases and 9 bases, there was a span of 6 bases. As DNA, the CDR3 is TGTGCCAGCAGTTATCCGACCACCATATATTTT. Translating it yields CASSYPTTIYF.

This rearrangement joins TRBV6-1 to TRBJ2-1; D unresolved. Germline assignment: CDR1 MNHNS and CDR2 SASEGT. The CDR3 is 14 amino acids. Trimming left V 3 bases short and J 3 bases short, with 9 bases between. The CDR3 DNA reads TGTGCCAGCAGTGAGTTGCAGGTCTACAATGAGCAGTTCTTC. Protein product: CASSELQVYNEQFF.

CDR3 nucleotides: TGTGCCAGCAGGGTCCGGGAGTACCCCTACGAGCAGTACTTC. This encodes CASRVREYPYEQYF. V is TRBV11-2 and J is TRBJ2-7, with D perhaps matching TRBD2 (6 bases). This CDR3 has 14 amino acids. V lost 6 bases and J lost 2, with 14 bases in between. CDR1 and CDR2 from the germline V gene are SGHAT and FQNNGV.

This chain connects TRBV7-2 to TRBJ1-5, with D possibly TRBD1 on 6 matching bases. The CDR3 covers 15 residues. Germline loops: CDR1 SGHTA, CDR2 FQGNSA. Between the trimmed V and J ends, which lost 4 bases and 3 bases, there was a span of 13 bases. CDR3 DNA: TGTGCCAGCAGCTCACTCGGACAGAACAATCAGCCCCAGCATTTT. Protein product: CASSSLGQNNQPQHF.